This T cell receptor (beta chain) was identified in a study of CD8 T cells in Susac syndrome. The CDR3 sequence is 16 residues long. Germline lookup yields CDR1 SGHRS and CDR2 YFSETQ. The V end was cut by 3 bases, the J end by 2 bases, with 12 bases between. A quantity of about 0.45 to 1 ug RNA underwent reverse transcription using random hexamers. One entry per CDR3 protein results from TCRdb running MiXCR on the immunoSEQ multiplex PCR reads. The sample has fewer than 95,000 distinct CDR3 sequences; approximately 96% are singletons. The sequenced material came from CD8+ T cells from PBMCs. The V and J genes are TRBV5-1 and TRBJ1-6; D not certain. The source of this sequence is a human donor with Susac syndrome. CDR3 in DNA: TGCGCCAGCAGCTGGGCAGGCCAGACCTATAATTCACCCCTCCACTTT. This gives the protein CASSWAGQTYNSPLHF.